This T cell receptor beta chain was obtained from a study of vaccination and CD4 T cells after COVID-19. Study at large: Convalescent persons amounted to six males plus four females, two of whom were Hispanic. Findings of the study overall: In convalescent patients, 304 of 307 vaccine-specific clones were spike mono-reactive. Rising from around 20 to 38, the median of SARS-CoV-2-reactive clonotypes did not change significantly.

Per germline, CDR1 DFQATT and CDR2 SNEGSKA (reference sequence). The CDR3 extends over 15 amino acids. Trimming took 1 base from V and 0 from J; bases not matched to a gene: 0. The treatment is: approximately 10-day PBMC culture with coronavirus spike peptide pools or control peptides (ViraFEST assay). For this clonotype: Its antigen is currently unknown.

Oncomine TCR Beta short-read sequencing was applied to DNA from cultured CD4+ T cells. MiXCR was run by TCRdb on the PCR reads, yielding one entry per CDR3 protein. Here the sample spans under 20,000 distinct CDR3 sequences, roughly 43% being singletons. Here the sequenced sample was CD4+ T cells from blood, cultured in vitro, taken after SARS-CoV-2 vaccination. This TCR derives from a human donor who had recovered from COVID-19. The chain carries TRBV20-1 and TRBJ2-5, with 12 positions matching TRBD2. CDR3 loop: CSARGTSGNQETQYF. CDR3 DNA sequence: TGCAGTGCTAGAGGGACTAGCGGGAACCAAGAGACCCAGTACTTC.